Following are 25 T cell receptor beta chains from one sample sequenced in a study of cytomegalovirus exposure and HLA in healthy donors. The PCR used 60 Vbeta and 13 Jbeta primers. The data were produced by immunoSEQ multiplex PCR, yet TCRdb's version contains in-frame clones alone and is incomplete. The data contain around 140,000 clones, 75% to 90% of them singletons. The sequenced sample was PBMCs. Receptor source: a man aged 40-49 years in good health and CMV-seronegative.

This chain uses TRBV5-4 with TRBJ2-4; D might be TRBD2 (6 bases). Per the germline V gene, CDR1 is SGHNT and CDR2 is YYREEE (reference sequence). There are 16 residues in the CDR3. Deletions cut 6 bases from V and 4 bases from J, with 20 bases between. For the CDR3, the DNA is TGTGCCAGCACCCCGGGGGTTGGAGGGGCGAAAAACATTCAGTACTTC. It is translated as CASTPGVGGAKNIQYF. The whole variable domain, remainder taken from reference TRBV5-4 and TRBJ2-4, is ETGVTQSPTHLIKTRGQQVTLRCSSQSGHNTVSWYQQALGQGPQFIFQYYREEENGRGNFPPRFSGLQFPNYSSELNVNALELDDSALYLCASTPGVGGAKNIQYFGAGTRLSVL.

CDR3 in DNA: TGTGCCAGCAGTCGGGACATTTCGTACGAGCAGTACTTC. Translated, it gives CASSRDISYEQYF. V usage is TRBV7-9 and J usage is TRBJ2-7; tentatively, D is TRBD1 (6 bases). Looked up from germline, CDR1 is SEHNR and CDR2 is FQNEAQ (reference sequence). V lost 6 bases and J lost 4, with 13 bases in between. The CDR3 contains 13 residues.

The rearrangement uses TRBV4-3 and TRBJ2-7; maybe TRBD1 (5 bases). Germline V gene lookup returns CDR1 LGHNA and CDR2 YSLEER. The CDR3 runs to 16 residues. V was pared by 0 bases and J by 2 bases, with 14 bases between. CDR3 sequence: CASSQDGIRDTYEQYF. The CDR3 nucleotides are TGCGCCAGCAGCCAAGACGGAATCAGGGATACCTACGAGCAGTACTTC.

This clone appeared a few times. The chain combines TRBV7-2 with TRBJ1-6, with 7 bases fitting TRBD1. The germline V gene has CDR1 SGHTA and CDR2 FQGNSA. The trim removed 5 bases at V and 11 bases at J, leaving 9 bases unmatched. The CDR3 extends over 14 amino acids. DNA of the CDR3: TGTGCCAGCAGCAGCAGCCAGGGGGTTCCACCCCTCCACTTT. Encoded protein: CASSSSQGVPPLHF.

This clone was counted a single time. V is TRBV19 and J is TRBJ2-7; TRBD1 agrees at 9 bases. The CDR3 is made up of 14 amino acids. With V trimmed by 7 bases and J by 0 bases, 4 bases remained unmatched. The germline gives CDR1 LNHDA, CDR2 SQIVND (reference sequence). Here the CDR3 reads CASKDRGSSYEQYF. The CDR3 coding sequence is TGTGCCAGTAAGGACAGGGGAAGCTCCTACGAGCAGTACTTC.

This sequence joins TRBV11-2 and TRBJ2-5, with D uncertain. The CDR3 extends over 13 amino acids. The ends were cut back, 2 bases at V and 4 bases at J, with 8 bases in the middle. CDR1 is SGHAT, CDR2 FQNNGV, per germline. The CDR3 DNA sequence: TGTGCCAGCAGCTTATACCAGGCAGAGACCCAGTACTTC. It is translated as CASSLYQAETQYF.

V usage is TRBV27 and J usage is TRBJ2-7, with D possibly being TRBD1 (6 bases). The CDR3 covers 14 residues. The V gene lost 4 bases and the J gene lost 2 bases, with 12 bases spanning the gap. The germline V gene has CDR1 MNHEY and CDR2 SMNVEV (reference sequence). DNA for the CDR3: TGTGCCAGCAGTTCCAAGACAGGAACCTACGAGCAGTACTTC. As protein: CASSSKTGTYEQYF.

The J gene is TRBJ2-5, the V gene TRBV28; 7 bases are a match to TRBD2. TRBJ2-7 explains the end of the DNA better; the J call may be wrong. Germline-derived CDR1 and CDR2 are MDHEN and SYDVKM. The CDR3 is made up of 13 amino acids. CDR3 loop: CASSRGGVGEQYF. CDR3 coding DNA: TGTGCCAGCAGCCGTGGGGGGGTGGGCGAGCAGTACTTC.

This clone was counted a single time. The chain has TRBV7-2 and TRBJ2-5; 11 positions agree with TRBD2. The CDR3 totals 18 residues. Trimming took 5 bases from V and 2 from J; bases not matched to a gene: 13. CDR1 is SGHTA, CDR2 FQGNSA, per germline. CDR3 in amino acids: CASSLGLAGGKAQETQYF. The CDR3, as DNA: TGTGCCAGCAGCCTGGGGCTAGCGGGGGGCAAAGCTCAAGAGACCCAGTACTTC. The complete variable domain, with remaining parts taken from reference TRBV7-2 and TRBJ2-5, reads GAGVSQSPSNKVTEKGKDVELRCDPISGHTALYWYRQSLGQGLEFLIYFQGNSAPDKSGLPSDRFSAERTGGSVSTLTIQRTQQEDSAVYLCASSLGLAGGKAQETQYFGPGTRLLVL.

This clone was observed a handful of times. The rearrangement links TRBV5-1 to TRBJ1-2; D is possibly TRBD1 (5 bases). Trimming cost V 0 bases and J 3 bases, with 9 bases left between them. The germline CDR1 and CDR2 sequences are SGHRS and YFSETQ. The CDR3 spans 14 residues. The CDR3 reads CASSLAQGDYGYTF. CDR3 in DNA: TGCGCCAGCAGCTTGGCTCAGGGCGACTATGGCTACACCTTC.

The CDR3 nucleotides are TGTGCCAGCAGTCTTCGAACACCGGGACACTACCAATATAGCAATCAGCCCCAGCATTTT. Translating it yields CASSLRTPGHYQYSNQPQHF. This sequence joins TRBV6-8 and TRBJ1-5, with a weak D call TRBD1 (6 bases). Germline assignment: CDR1 MNHGY and CDR2 SAAAGT. Trimming cost V 5 bases and J 0 bases, with 26 bases left between them. There are 20 residues in the CDR3.

This clone came up a few times. V usage is TRBV28 and J usage is TRBJ1-6; D gene uncertain. Per germline, CDR1 MDHEN and CDR2 SYDVKM. V was cut by 3 bases and J by 6 bases, with 12 bases left in between. The CDR3 extends over 15 amino acids. The chain's CDR3 is CASSLGGRVNSPLHF. CDR3 nucleotide sequence: TGTGCCAGCAGTTTGGGAGGGAGGGTTAATTCACCCCTCCACTTT.

This rearrangement joins TRBV15 to TRBJ1-2; no reliable D call. V shed 1 base and J shed 4 bases, with 13 bases lying between them. CDR3 length: 15 residues. The germline gives CDR1 LNHNV, CDR2 YYDKDF (reference sequence). CDR3 in DNA: TGTGCCACCAGCAGAGGACAAGCAAGCCCCTATGGCTACACCTTC. It specifies CATSRGQASPYGYTF. Combining the CDR3 with reference TRBV15 and TRBJ1-2 gives the whole variable domain DAMVIQNPRYQVTQFGKPVTLSCSQTLNHNVMYWYQQKSSQAPKLLFHYYDKDFNNEADTPDNFQSRRPNTSFCFLDIRSPGLGDTAMYLCATSRGQASPYGYTFGSGTRLTVV.

The rearrangement uses TRBV28 and TRBJ2-6; 7 positions match TRBD2. Looked up from germline, CDR1 is MDHEN and CDR2 is SYDVKM. With 7 bases clipped from V and 0 bases from J, the junction kept 6 bases outside the gene matches. CDR3 length equals 16 residues. The CDR3 loop is CASTPGRPSGANVLTF. For the CDR3, the DNA is TGTGCCAGCACCCCCGGGAGGCCCTCTGGGGCCAACGTCCTGACTTTC.

The chain uses TRBV10-3 and TRBJ1-3; D not certain. Between the trimmed V and J ends, which lost 3 bases and 0 bases, there was a span of 9 bases. The CDR3 loop spans 15 amino acids. Germline lookup yields CDR1 ENHRY and CDR2 SYGVKD. The CDR3 nucleotides are TGTGCCATCAGTGACCCCCTCCGCTCTGGAAACACCATATATTTT. Its translation: CAISDPLRSGNTIYF.

The gene calls are TRBV30 and TRBJ1-6, with 7 bases lining up with TRBD1. This CDR3 has 15 residues. Germline CDR1 GTSNPN, CDR2 SVGIG (reference sequence). The V gene end was trimmed by 5 bases and the J gene end by 9 bases; junction bases not matched to a gene: 13. The CDR3 DNA reads TGTGCCTGGGCCAAATCGGACAGGCGGAGTTCACCCCTCCACTTT. Translation gives CAWAKSDRRSSPLHF. The full variable domain, its missing parts supplied by reference TRBV30 and TRBJ1-6, is SQTIHQWPATLVQPVGSPLSLECTVEGTSNPNLYWYRQAAGRGLQLLFYSVGIGQISSEVPQNLSASRPQDRQFILSSKKLLLSDSGFYLCAWAKSDRRSSPLHFGNGTRLTVT.

The chain carries TRBV28 and TRBJ1-1; maybe TRBD1 (6 bases). Germline V gene sequence: CDR1 MDHEN, CDR2 SYDVKM. The CDR3 is 14 amino acids. V lost 3 bases to trimming and J lost 4 bases, with 12 bases between them. The CDR3 DNA sequence: TGTGCCAGCAGTTTTGAGGGGGAGAGCACTGAAGCTTTCTTT. Its translation: CASSFEGESTEAFF.

J is TRBJ2-2 and V is TRBV5-1; 9 bases fit TRBD1. J was trimmed by 6 bases and V by 3 bases; bases with no gene match: 3. The CDR3 contains 14 residues. Germline CDR1 SGHRS, CDR2 YFSETQ. The DNA for the CDR3 is TGCGCCAGCAGCTACCGGGACAGGGCCGGGGAGCTGTTTTTT. Protein sequence: CASSYRDRAGELFF.

CDR3: CASRTGQGQQETQYF. In DNA, the CDR3 is TGTGCCAGCAGAACAGGCCAGGGACAACAAGAGACCCAGTACTTC. The chain joins TRBV6-6 to TRBJ2-5, with a possible D match to TRBD1 (6 bases). The ends were cut back, 6 bases at V and 2 bases at J, with 16 bases in the middle. Germline CDR1 and CDR2: MNHNY and SVGAGI (reference sequence). The CDR3 contains 15 residues.

This chain links TRBV5-1 with TRBJ1-4; perhaps TRBD1 as D (6 bases). CDR3 length: 16 residues. Germline values: CDR1 SGHRS, CDR2 YFSETQ. The germline V and J ends were trimmed by 0 bases and 7 bases, with 16 bases remaining between them. CDR3 region: CASSLAERGGSEKLFF. The CDR3, as DNA: TGCGCCAGCAGCTTGGCCGAAAGAGGGGGTAGTGAAAAACTGTTTTTT.

This clone was counted only a few times. The CDR3 DNA is TGCGCCAGCAGCCAGGACAGGGCGGGGTCAGAAGCTTTCTTT. It encodes CASSQDRAGSEAFF. This sequence joins TRBV4-1 and TRBJ1-1; the match to TRBD1 covers 8 bases. The trim removed 3 bases at V and 8 bases at J, leaving 8 bases unmatched. The CDR3 loop spans 14 amino acids. Germline V lookup: CDR1 MGHRA, CDR2 YSYEKL.

The chain is built from TRBV27 and TRBJ2-5; tentative D call: TRBD1 (6 bases). Germline V gives CDR1 MNHEY, CDR2 SMNVEV (reference sequence). This CDR3 comprises 14 residues. Trimming took 0 bases from V and 3 from J, leaving 8 bases between them. The CDR3 sequence: CASSLSRGKETQYF. Written as DNA, the CDR3 is TGTGCCAGCAGTTTATCGAGGGGGAAAGAGACCCAGTACTTC.

The genes are TRBV29-1 and TRBJ1-2; 9 bases agree with TRBD1. Unmatched junction bases numbered 0, after V lost 4 bases and J lost 6 bases. This CDR3 is 11 amino acids long. The germline gives CDR1 SQVTM, CDR2 ANQGSEA. CDR3 bases: TGCAGCGTTGGGACAGGGGATGGCTACACCTTC. Residues: CSVGTGDGYTF.

The rearrangement joins TRBV7-3 to TRBJ1-3; D ambiguous. From germline, CDR1 is SGHTA and CDR2 FQGTGA. The CDR3 runs to 15 residues. Trimming took off 5 bases at V and 2 bases at J, with 13 bases between the two ends. The CDR3 nucleotides read TGTGCCAGCAGCATACGTGGAGGTGCTGGAAACACCATATATTTT. Residues: CASSIRGGAGNTIYF.

The V gene is TRBV19, the J gene TRBJ1-5, with 8 positions matching TRBD1. V was pared by 3 bases and J by 0 bases, with 7 bases of the junction left unmatched. The germline V gene has CDR1 LNHDA and CDR2 SQIVND (reference sequence). This CDR3 spans 17 amino acids. CDR3 DNA sequence: TGTGCCAGTAGTATTAGAGACAGGGGACTTAGCAATCAGCCCCAGCATTTT. Encoded protein: CASSIRDRGLSNQPQHF. Supplemented by reference TRBV19 and TRBJ1-5, the full variable domain reads DGGITQSPKYLFRKEGQNVTLSCEQNLNHDAMYWYRQDPGQGLRLIYYSQIVNDFQKGDIAEGYSVSREKKESFPLTVTSAQKNPTAFYLCASSIRDRGLSNQPQHFGDGTRLSIL.